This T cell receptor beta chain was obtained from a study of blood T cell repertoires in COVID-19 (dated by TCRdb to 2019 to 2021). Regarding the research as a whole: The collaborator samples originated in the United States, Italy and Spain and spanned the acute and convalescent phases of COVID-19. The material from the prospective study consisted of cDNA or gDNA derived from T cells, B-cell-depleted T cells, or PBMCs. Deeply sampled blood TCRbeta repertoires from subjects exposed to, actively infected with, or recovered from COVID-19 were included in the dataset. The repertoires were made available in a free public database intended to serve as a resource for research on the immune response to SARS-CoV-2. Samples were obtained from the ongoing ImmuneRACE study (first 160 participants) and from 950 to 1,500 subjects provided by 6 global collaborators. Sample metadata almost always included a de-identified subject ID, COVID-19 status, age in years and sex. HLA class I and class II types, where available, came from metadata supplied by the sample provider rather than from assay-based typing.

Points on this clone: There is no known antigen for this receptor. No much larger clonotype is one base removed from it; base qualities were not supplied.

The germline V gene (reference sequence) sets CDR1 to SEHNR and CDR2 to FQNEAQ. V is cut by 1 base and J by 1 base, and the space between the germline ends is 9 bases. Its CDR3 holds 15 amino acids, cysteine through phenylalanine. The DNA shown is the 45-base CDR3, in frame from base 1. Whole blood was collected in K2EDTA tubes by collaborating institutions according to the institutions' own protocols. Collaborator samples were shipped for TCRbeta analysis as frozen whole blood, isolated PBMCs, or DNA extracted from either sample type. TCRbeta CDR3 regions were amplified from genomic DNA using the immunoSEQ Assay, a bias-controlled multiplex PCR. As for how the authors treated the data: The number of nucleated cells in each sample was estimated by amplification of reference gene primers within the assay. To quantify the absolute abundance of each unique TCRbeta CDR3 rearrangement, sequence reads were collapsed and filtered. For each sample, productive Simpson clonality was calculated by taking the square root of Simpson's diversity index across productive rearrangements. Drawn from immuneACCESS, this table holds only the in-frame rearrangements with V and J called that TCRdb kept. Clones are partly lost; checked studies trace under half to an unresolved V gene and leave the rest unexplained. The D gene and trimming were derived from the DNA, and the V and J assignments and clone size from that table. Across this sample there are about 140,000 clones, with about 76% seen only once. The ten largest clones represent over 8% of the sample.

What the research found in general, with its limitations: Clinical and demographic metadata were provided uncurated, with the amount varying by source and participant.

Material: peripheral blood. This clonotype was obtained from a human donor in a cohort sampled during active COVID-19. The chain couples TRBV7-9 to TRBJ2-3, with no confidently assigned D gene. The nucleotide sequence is TGTGCCAGCAGCTTAGGGGCAGGTGGCACAGATACGCAGTATTTT. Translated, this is CASSLGAGGTDTQYF.